This TCR beta chain was identified in a study of blood T cell repertoires in COVID-19. The overall study: The United States, Italy and Spain provided the acute and convalescent COVID-19 samples. T cells, B-cell-depleted T cells, or PBMCs provided the cDNA or gDNA that served as material.

As processed by the authors: How many nucleated cells were present was estimated from reference gene primer amplification. Profiled with immunoSEQ multiplex PCR; TCRdb holds only in-frame clones, not every one. V and J calls and clone size are those listed in that table; D and trimming were worked out from the DNA. This sample has 150,000 to 200,000 clones, with around 83% found just once. Sequencing was done on a sample of peripheral blood. This TCR derives from a human donor in a cohort sampled during active COVID-19.

The CDR3: CASSRGLAQGIQYF. For the CDR3, the DNA is TGTGCCAGCAGCCGAGGACTAGCTCAAGGCATTCAGTACTTC. The chain recombines TRBV5-4 with TRBJ2-4; 8 bases fit TRBD2. The germline V gene encodes CDR1 SGHNT and CDR2 YYREEE (reference sequence). The CDR3 length is 14 residues. J lost 9 bases, V lost 4 bases, and 9 bases had no gene match.